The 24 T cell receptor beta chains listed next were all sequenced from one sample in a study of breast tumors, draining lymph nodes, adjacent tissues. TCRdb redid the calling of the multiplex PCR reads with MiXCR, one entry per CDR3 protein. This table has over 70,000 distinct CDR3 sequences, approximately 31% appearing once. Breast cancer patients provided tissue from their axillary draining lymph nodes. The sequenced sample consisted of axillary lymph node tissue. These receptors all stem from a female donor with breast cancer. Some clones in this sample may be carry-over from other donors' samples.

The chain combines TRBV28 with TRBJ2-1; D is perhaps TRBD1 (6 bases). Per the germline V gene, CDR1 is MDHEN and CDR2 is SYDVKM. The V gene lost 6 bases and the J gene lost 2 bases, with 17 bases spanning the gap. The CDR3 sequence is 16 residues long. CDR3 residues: CASRDPGAPTYNEQFF. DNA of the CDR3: TGTGCCAGCAGGGATCCAGGGGCCCCTACCTACAATGAGCAGTTCTTC.

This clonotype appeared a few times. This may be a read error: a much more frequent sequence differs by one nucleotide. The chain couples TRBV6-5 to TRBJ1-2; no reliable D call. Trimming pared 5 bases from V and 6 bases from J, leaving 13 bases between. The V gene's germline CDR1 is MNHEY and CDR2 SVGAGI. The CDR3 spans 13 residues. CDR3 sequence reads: CASSHYSEDGYTF. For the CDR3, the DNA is TGTGCCAGCAGTCACTACTCCGAAGATGGCTACACCTTC.

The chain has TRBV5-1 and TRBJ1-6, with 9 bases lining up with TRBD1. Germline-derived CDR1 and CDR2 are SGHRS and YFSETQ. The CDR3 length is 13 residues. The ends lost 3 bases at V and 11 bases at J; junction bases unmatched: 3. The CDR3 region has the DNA TGCGCCAGCAGCTCAGGACAGGGGCCACCCCTCCACTTT. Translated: CASSSGQGPPLHF.

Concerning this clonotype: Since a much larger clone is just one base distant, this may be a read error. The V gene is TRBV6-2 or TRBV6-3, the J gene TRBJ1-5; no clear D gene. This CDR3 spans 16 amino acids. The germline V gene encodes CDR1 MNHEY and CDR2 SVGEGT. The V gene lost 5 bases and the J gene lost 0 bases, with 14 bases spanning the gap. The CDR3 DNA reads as TGTGCCAGCAGTCCGTCCCAGAAACGTAGCAATCAGCCCCAGCATTTT. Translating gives CASSPSQKRSNQPQHF.

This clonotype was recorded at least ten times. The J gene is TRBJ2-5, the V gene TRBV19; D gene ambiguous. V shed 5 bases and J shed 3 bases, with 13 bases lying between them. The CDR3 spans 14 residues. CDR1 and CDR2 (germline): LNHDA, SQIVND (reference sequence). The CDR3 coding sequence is TGTGCCAGTAGTGCGTCGGCGGTGAAAGAGACCCAGTACTTC. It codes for CASSASAVKETQYF.

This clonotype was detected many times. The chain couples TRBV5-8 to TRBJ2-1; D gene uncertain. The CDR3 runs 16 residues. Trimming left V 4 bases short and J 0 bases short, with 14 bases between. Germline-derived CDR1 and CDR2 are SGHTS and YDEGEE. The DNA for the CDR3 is TGTGCCAGCAGCCCCATCGGTCGTAGCTCCTACAATGAGCAGTTCTTC. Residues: CASSPIGRSSYNEQFF.

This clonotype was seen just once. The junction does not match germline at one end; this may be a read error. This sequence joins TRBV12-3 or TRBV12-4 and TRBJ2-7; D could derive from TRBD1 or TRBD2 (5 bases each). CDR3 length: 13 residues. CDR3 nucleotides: TGTACCAGCAGTTTTGGGGGACGCCCGGAGCAGTACTTC. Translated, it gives CTSSFGGRPEQYF.

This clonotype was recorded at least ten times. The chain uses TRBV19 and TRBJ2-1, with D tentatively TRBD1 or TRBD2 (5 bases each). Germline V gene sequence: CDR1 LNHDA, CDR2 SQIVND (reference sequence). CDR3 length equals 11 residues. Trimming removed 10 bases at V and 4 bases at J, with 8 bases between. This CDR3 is CATWGYNEQFF. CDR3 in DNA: TGTGCCACCTGGGGGTACAATGAGCAGTTCTTC.

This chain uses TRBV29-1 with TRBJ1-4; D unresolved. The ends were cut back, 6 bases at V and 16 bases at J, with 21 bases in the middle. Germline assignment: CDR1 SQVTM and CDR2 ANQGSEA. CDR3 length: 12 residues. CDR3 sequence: CSVAGTNEKTFF. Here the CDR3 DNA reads TGCAGCGTGGCTGGAACTAATGAAAAAACGTTTTTT. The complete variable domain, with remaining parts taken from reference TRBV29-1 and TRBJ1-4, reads SAVISQKPSRDICQRGTSLTIQCQVDSQVTMMFWYRQQPGQSLTLIATANQGSEATYESGFVIDKFPISRPNLTFSTLTVSNMSPEDSSIYLCSVAGTNEKTFFGSGTQLSVL.

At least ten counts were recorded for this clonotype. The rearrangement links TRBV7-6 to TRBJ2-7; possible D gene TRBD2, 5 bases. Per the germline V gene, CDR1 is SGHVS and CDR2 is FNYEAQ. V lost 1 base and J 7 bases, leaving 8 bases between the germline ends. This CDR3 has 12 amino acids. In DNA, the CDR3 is TGTGCCAGCAGCTTAGTTAGAGGGGAGCAGTACTTC. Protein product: CASSLVRGEQYF.

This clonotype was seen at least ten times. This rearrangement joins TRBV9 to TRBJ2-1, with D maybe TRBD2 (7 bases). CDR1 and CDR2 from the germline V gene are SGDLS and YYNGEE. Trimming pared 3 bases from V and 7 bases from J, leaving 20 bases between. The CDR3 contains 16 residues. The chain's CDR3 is CASSAGGGSSKNEQFF. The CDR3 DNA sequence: TGTGCCAGCAGCGCTGGGGGCGGGAGCAGTAAAAATGAGCAGTTCTTC.

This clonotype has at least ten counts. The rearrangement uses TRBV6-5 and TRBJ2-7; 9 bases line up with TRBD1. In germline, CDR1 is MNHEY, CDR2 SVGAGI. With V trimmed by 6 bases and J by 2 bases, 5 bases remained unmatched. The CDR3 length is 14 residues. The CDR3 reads CASRAGTGTYEQYF. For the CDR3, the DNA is TGTGCCAGCAGGGCCGGGACAGGGACCTACGAGCAGTACTTC.

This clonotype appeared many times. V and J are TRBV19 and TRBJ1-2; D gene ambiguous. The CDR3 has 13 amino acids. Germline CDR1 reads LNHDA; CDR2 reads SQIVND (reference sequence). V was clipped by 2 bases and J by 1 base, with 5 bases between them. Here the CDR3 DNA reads TGTGCCAGTAGTATATCCGGTAACTATGGCTACACCTTC. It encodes CASSISGNYGYTF.

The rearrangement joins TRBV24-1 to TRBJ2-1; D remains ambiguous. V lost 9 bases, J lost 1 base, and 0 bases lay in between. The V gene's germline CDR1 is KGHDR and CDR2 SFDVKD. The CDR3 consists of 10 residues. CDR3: CATSYNEQFF. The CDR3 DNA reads TGTGCCACCTCCTACAATGAGCAGTTCTTC.

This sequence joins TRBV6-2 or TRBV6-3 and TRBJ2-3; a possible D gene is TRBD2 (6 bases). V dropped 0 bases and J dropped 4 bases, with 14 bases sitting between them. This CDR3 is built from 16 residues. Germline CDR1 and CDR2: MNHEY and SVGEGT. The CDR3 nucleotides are TGTGCCAGCAGTTACTCGGGCGCGGGGAGTGCAGATACGCAGTATTTT. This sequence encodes CASSYSGAGSADTQYF.

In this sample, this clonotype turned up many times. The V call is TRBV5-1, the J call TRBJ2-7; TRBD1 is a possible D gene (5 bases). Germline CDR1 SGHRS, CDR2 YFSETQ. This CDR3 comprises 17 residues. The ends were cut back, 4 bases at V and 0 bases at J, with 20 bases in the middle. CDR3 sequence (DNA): TGCGCCAGCAGCCTGCCGGTTCGTGGCAGGGCCTCCTACGAGCAGTACTTC. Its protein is CASSLPVRGRASYEQYF.

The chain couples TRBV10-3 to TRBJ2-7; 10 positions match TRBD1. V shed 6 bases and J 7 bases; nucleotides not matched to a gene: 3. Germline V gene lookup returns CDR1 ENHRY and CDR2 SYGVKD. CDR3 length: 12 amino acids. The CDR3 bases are TGTGCCATCAGGGACAGGGGGGGAGAGCAGTACTTC. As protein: CAIRDRGGEQYF.

The CDR3, as DNA: TGTGCCAGCTTCGGGGACAGGGGGGTCGGTGGCTACACCTTC. It codes for CASFGDRGVGGYTF. The chain carries TRBV6-5 and TRBJ1-2; 11 bases align to TRBD1. Losses at the gene ends were 8 bases for V and 7 bases for J; bases not matched to a gene: 9. In germline, CDR1 is MNHEY, CDR2 SVGAGI. The CDR3 loop spans 14 amino acids.

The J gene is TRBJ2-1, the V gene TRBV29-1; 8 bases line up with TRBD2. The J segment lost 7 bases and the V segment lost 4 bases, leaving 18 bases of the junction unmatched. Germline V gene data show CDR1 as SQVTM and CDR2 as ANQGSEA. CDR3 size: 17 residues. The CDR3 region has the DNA TGCAGCGTTGCTCGGGGGGGGCGCGGTAGAAGCCTAAATGAGCAGTTCTTC. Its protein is CSVARGGRGRSLNEQFF.

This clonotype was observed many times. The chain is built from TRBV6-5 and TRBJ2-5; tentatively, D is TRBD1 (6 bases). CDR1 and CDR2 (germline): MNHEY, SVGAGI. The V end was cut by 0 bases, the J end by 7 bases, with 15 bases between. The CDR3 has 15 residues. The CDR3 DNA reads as TGTGCCAGCAGTTACTCGACCAGGCTACAGGGGACCCAGTACTTC. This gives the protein CASSYSTRLQGTQYF.

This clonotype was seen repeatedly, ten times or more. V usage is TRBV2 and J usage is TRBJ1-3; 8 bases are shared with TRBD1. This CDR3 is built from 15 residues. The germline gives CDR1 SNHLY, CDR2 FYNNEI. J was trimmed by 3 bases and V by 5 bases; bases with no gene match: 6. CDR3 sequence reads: CASSTQTGVGNTIYF. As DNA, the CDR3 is TGTGCCAGCAGTACCCAGACAGGGGTTGGAAACACCATATATTTT.

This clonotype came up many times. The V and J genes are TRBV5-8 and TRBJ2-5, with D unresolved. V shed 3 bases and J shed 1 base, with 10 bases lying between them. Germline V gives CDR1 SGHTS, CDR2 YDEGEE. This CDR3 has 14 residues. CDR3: CASSSKGPQETQYF. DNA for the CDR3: TGTGCCAGCAGCTCCAAAGGCCCCCAAGAGACCCAGTACTTC.

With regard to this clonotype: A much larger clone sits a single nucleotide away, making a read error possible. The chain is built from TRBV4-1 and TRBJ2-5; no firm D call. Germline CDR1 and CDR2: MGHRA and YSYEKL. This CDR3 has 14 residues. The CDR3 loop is CAGSQDLLLKTQYF. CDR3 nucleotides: TGCGCCGGCAGCCAAGATTTACTATTGAAGACCCAGTACTTC.

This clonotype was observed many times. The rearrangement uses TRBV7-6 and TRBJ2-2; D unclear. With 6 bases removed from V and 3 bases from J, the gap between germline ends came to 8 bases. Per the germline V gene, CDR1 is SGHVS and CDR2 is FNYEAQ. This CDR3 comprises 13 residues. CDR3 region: CASSTVYTGELFF. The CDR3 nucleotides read TGTGCCAGCAGTACGGTGTACACCGGGGAGCTGTTTTTT.